This T cell receptor (beta chain) was observed in a study of shared clonotypes between healthy human individuals. As for the study in general: Three plates were used per donor for CD4 naive, three for CD4 memory, two for CD8 naive and one for CD8 memory. Findings of the study overall: Collection of samples was limited to blood; tissue repertoires likely differ. Across several donors, naive CD4 shared around 5%, naive CD8 about 3.2%, memory CD4 roughly 2.2%, memory CD8 around 0.42%.

Some clones are missing from TCRdb's copy, which holds only in-frame ones; the method was immunoSEQ multiplex PCR. The repertoire consists of roughly 810,000 clones, with 95% to 97% occurring once and the leading ten covering less than 0.25%. With respect to this clone: Its antigen is unidentified.

The CDR3 runs to 15 residues. The germline gives CDR1 SGDLS, CDR2 YYNGEE. Trimming took 4 bases from V and 7 from J; bases not matched to a gene: 10. Terminally differentiated effector memory CD45RA+ cells were left out of the naive CD8 fraction, which was CD45RO-negative and positively selected for CCR7. The V gene is TRBV9, the J gene TRBJ2-3; 9 bases agree with TRBD2. The sequence came from a man aged 25-45 years in good health. Material for sequencing was naive CD8+ T cells sorted from blood. CDR3 coding DNA: TGTGCCAGCAGCCCCAGCGGGGGGCTGATCCATACGCAGTATTTT. This translates into CASSPSGGLIHTQYF.